Listed here are 30 T cell receptor beta chains from one sample, sequenced in a study of blood T cell repertoires in COVID-19. TCRdb's copy holds only in-frame clones and misses some; the assay was immunoSEQ multiplex PCR. The table shows approximately 130,000 clones, with about four fifths occurring only once. The sequenced sample was peripheral blood. The receptors derive from a man aged 80 or over with acute or convalescent COVID-19.

This clone was seen more than once but under ten times. The chain carries TRBV6-5 and TRBJ2-4; possibly TRBD2 for D (5 bases). V lost 6 bases and J 2 bases, leaving 8 bases between the germline ends. Germline V lookup: CDR1 MNHEY, CDR2 SVGAGI. This CDR3 has 13 amino acids. In DNA form, the CDR3 reads TGTGCCAGCAGGTTGGACTCCAAAAACATTCAGTACTTC. Residues: CASRLDSKNIQYF.

The chain carries TRBV27 and TRBJ1-2; D call uncertain. V was trimmed by 0 bases and J by 6 bases, leaving 8 bases between them. There are 13 residues in the CDR3. Germline V gene data show CDR1 as MNHEY and CDR2 as SMNVEV (reference sequence). CDR3 DNA sequence: TGTGCCAGCAGTTTATCGATTGAGCATGGCTACACCTTC. Encoded protein: CASSLSIEHGYTF.

This clone was seen only a few times. J is TRBJ2-1 and V is TRBV6-5; D is unclear. This CDR3 comprises 14 residues. CDR1 and CDR2 from the germline V gene are MNHEY and SVGAGI. V lost 7 bases, J lost 6 bases, and 16 bases lay in between. Here the CDR3 DNA reads TGTGCCAGCAATATCCGTCGTGAGGTCAATGAGCAGTTCTTC. This gives the protein CASNIRREVNEQFF.

The chain couples TRBV7-6 to TRBJ2-3; D unclear. Per germline, CDR1 SGHVS and CDR2 FNYEAQ. Trimming left V 4 bases short and J 8 bases short, with 10 bases between. The CDR3 has 12 residues. The CDR3 DNA reads as TGTGCCAGCAGCTCGACTCGCGGTACGCAGTATTTT. It specifies CASSSTRGTQYF.

The V gene is TRBV15, the J gene TRBJ2-2, with D hard to call. From germline, CDR1 is LNHNV and CDR2 YYDKDF (reference sequence). Trimming stripped 5 bases from V and 4 bases from J, with 14 bases between. The CDR3 extends over 15 amino acids. The CDR3 sequence: CATSPQPGITGELFF. In DNA, the CDR3 is TGTGCCACCAGCCCCCAACCCGGTATCACCGGGGAGCTGTTTTTT. Full variable domain (remainder filled in from reference TRBV15 and TRBJ2-2): DAMVIQNPRYQVTQFGKPVTLSCSQTLNHNVMYWYQQKSSQAPKLLFHYYDKDFNNEADTPDNFQSRRPNTSFCFLDIRSPGLGDTAMYLCATSPQPGITGELFFGEGSRLTVL.

The V call is TRBV6-1, the J call TRBJ1-5; 9 nucleotides match TRBD1. Germline assignment: CDR1 MNHNS and CDR2 SASEGT. The CDR3 covers 16 residues. J gave up 0 bases and V 4 bases, and 4 bases lay outside the gene matches. The CDR3: CASSGGQGYSNQPQHF. The CDR3 DNA reads as TGTGCCAGCAGTGGTGGACAGGGGTATAGCAATCAGCCCCAGCATTTT.

The chain's CDR3 is CASSFGGQDPETQYF. The DNA for the CDR3 is TGCGCCAGCAGCTTTGGCGGGCAGGATCCAGAGACCCAGTACTTC. The J gene is TRBJ2-5, the V gene TRBV5-1; D is perhaps TRBD2 (5 bases). This CDR3 has 15 residues. Between the trimmed V and J ends, which lost 2 bases and 4 bases, there was a span of 15 bases. CDR1 is SGHRS, CDR2 YFSETQ, per germline.

The rearrangement joins TRBV27 to TRBJ1-4, with 8 bases that match TRBD1. Germline CDR1 reads MNHEY; CDR2 reads SMNVEV (reference sequence). Trimming at V came to 7 bases and at J to 6 bases, leaving 16 bases not matched to a gene. The CDR3 length is 17 residues. CDR3 region: CASKPKPGGWVDEKLFF. Written as DNA, the CDR3 is TGTGCCAGCAAGCCAAAACCAGGGGGCTGGGTAGATGAAAAACTGTTTTTT.

This clone occurred many times. The V and J genes are TRBV5-1 and TRBJ1-6; TRBD1 aligns across 7 bases. This CDR3 is built from 15 residues. The V segment lost 0 bases and the J segment 5 bases; nucleotides outside the gene matches: 2. Germline V CDR1 and CDR2: SGHRS, YFSETQ. CDR3 bases: TGCGCCAGCAGCTTGGCGACAGGGAATAATTCACCCCTCCACTTT. This sequence encodes CASSLATGNNSPLHF.

The CDR3 loop reads CATDPGQGSYEQYF. CDR3 DNA sequence: TGTGCCACCGACCCGGGACAGGGCAGCTACGAGCAGTACTTC. J is TRBJ2-7 and V is TRBV10-3, with TRBD1 matching 9 bases. J was trimmed by 3 bases and V by 10 bases; bases with no gene match: 10. The CDR3 covers 14 residues. Germline V gene data show CDR1 as ENHRY and CDR2 as SYGVKD.

A note on this clone: The junction and the germline gene differ at one end; a read error may be behind it. The chain recombines TRBV7-2 with TRBJ1-3; 7 bases line up with TRBD1. In germline, CDR1 is SGHTA, CDR2 FQGNSA. This CDR3 spans 15 amino acids. For the CDR3, the DNA is TGTGCCAGCAGTTTAGGAGGGACAGTTGGAAACACCATATATTTT. This codes for CASSLGGTVGNTIYF.

The chain is built from TRBV28 and TRBJ2-1; 8 bases map to TRBD2. The CDR3 runs to 14 residues. Germline values: CDR1 MDHEN, CDR2 SYDVKM. Unmatched junction bases numbered 12, after V lost 10 bases and J lost 7 bases. CDR3 amino acids: CATIPGGLGNEQFF. For the CDR3, the DNA is TGTGCCACGATTCCGGGGGGGCTCGGGAATGAGCAGTTCTTC.

The genes are TRBV6-7 and TRBJ2-3; 7 bases align to TRBD2. TRBV6-7 is given ORF status, its function remaining uncertain. This CDR3 comprises 16 residues. The V and J ends lost 10 bases and 6 bases, in that order; junction bases with no gene match: 19. The CDR3: CATPWDRTREWDTQYF. CDR3 bases: TGTGCCACACCATGGGATAGGACTAGAGAATGGGATACGCAGTATTTT.

The V call is TRBV10-3, the J call TRBJ1-2, with 8 bases aligning to TRBD1. This CDR3 contains 13 residues. After removal of 8 bases from V and 4 bases from J, the junction contained 6 bases not matched to a gene. The V gene's germline CDR1 is ENHRY and CDR2 SYGVKD. The CDR3 bases are TGTGCCATCGGACAGGGAGATTTCTATGGCTACACCTTC. This sequence encodes CAIGQGDFYGYTF.

The chain combines TRBV18 with TRBJ2-1; TRBD1 agrees at 10 bases. The length of the CDR3 is 15 residues. Germline V gene sequence: CDR1 KGHSH, CDR2 LQKENI. The J segment lost 3 bases and the V segment lost 5 bases, leaving 4 bases of the junction unmatched. The CDR3 protein is CASSADRGLYNEQFF. The CDR3 DNA reads TGTGCCAGCTCAGCTGACAGGGGGCTCTACAATGAGCAGTTCTTC.

There are a few counts of this clone. The chain is built from TRBV3-1 (or the pseudogene TRBV3-2) and TRBJ2-5, with a weak D call TRBD2 (5 bases). V gave up 4 bases and J gave up 2 bases, with 17 bases separating them. The CDR3 contains 16 residues. Germline loops: CDR1 LGHDT, CDR2 YNNKEL (reference sequence). The CDR3 DNA follows: TGTGCCAGCAGCCGTACCCCCACTAGAGGACAAGAGACCCAGTACTTC. Translating gives CASSRTPTRGQETQYF.

This clone showed up just once. The rearrangement joins TRBV3-1 (or the pseudogene TRBV3-2) to TRBJ2-7, with 9 bases lining up with TRBD1. The CDR3 length is 16 residues. CDR1 and CDR2 from the germline V gene are LGHDT and YNNKEL (reference sequence). Trimming removed 6 bases from V and 1 base from J; junction bases left unmatched: 10. Written as DNA, the CDR3 is TGTGCCAGCAGAGGGACCGGGACAGGGTCTTCCTACGAGCAGTACTTC. This codes for CASRGTGTGSSYEQYF.

The chain recombines TRBV6-5 with TRBJ1-4, with 8 bases aligning to TRBD1. Germline V gene lookup returns CDR1 MNHEY and CDR2 SVGAGI. CDR3 length: 13 amino acids. V dropped 5 bases and J dropped 8; count of bases not matched to a gene: 4. For the CDR3, the DNA is TGTGCCAGCAGTCGACAGGGGAGGGAAAAACTGTTTTTT. This translates into CASSRQGREKLFF.

This clone has at least ten counts. V usage is TRBV20-1 and J usage is TRBJ2-7, with TRBD2 as a possible D gene (5 bases). The V and J ends lost 5 bases and 5 bases respectively, with 7 bases between them. This CDR3 has 10 residues. CDR1 is DFQATT and CDR2 is SNEGSKA in the germline V gene (reference sequence). CDR3 bases: TGCAGTGCTGGACTTCACGAGCAGTACTTC. Its protein is CSAGLHEQYF.

The chain employs TRBV3-1 (or the pseudogene TRBV3-2) and TRBJ2-5, with TRBD1 matching 8 bases. The ends lost 4 bases at V and 1 base at J; junction bases unmatched: 2. This CDR3 has 14 residues. The germline V gene has CDR1 LGHDT and CDR2 YNNKEL (reference sequence). The CDR3, as DNA: TGTGCCAGCAGCCCAGGGGGCCTCCAAGAGACCCAGTACTTC. Protein: CASSPGGLQETQYF.

The gene calls are TRBV7-9 and TRBJ1-3, with 8 positions matching TRBD1. Germline CDR1 SEHNR, CDR2 FQNEAQ (reference sequence). This CDR3 has 15 amino acids. Trimming cost V 2 bases and J 2 bases; bases outside gene matches: 2. The CDR3 sequence: CASSLRQGPGNTIYF. CDR3 DNA sequence: TGTGCCAGCAGCTTACGACAGGGGCCTGGAAACACCATATATTTT.

The CDR3 reads CASSKDSAQYF. DNA of the CDR3: TGTGCCAGCAGCAAAGATTCGGCCCAGTACTTC. This chain links TRBV7-8 with TRBJ2-5; D not certain. V dropped 5 bases and J dropped 9 bases, with 10 bases sitting between them. Germline V gives CDR1 SGHVS, CDR2 FQNEAQ. The CDR3 runs 11 residues.

The V gene is TRBV18, the J gene TRBJ1-6; a possible D gene is TRBD1 (6 bases). CDR3 length equals 14 residues. CDR1 is KGHSH and CDR2 is LQKENI in the germline V gene. V lost 6 bases, J lost 5 bases, and 11 bases lay in between. CDR3: CASSVNRDNSPLHF. The CDR3, as DNA: TGTGCCAGCTCCGTCAACAGGGATAATTCACCCCTCCACTTT.

The gene calls are TRBV5-1 and TRBJ1-1; D gene unclear. Trimming left V 4 bases short and J 4 bases short, with 11 bases between. CDR3 length: 13 residues. Germline lookup yields CDR1 SGHRS and CDR2 YFSETQ. The CDR3 here is CASSQEFGTEAFF. CDR3 DNA: TGCGCCAGCAGCCAGGAATTCGGCACTGAAGCTTTCTTT.

V is TRBV30 and J is TRBJ2-1; 11 bases line up with TRBD1. V shed 5 bases, J shed 4 bases, and the junction held 7 bases outside the gene matches. This CDR3 is 15 amino acids long. Germline assignment: CDR1 GTSNPN and CDR2 SVGIG (reference sequence). CDR3 sequence: CAWARDRGYYNEQFF. Here the CDR3 DNA reads TGTGCCTGGGCGAGGGACAGGGGGTATTACAATGAGCAGTTCTTC.

The sample holds one count of this clone. The chain carries TRBV19 and TRBJ1-5, with 8 positions matching TRBD1. This CDR3 spans 14 amino acids. CDR1 and CDR2 (germline): LNHDA, SQIVND (reference sequence). V lost 6 bases and J lost 7; bases outside the gene matches: 8. CDR3 in amino acids: CASRGDRMAQPQHF. CDR3 nucleotide sequence: TGTGCCAGTAGGGGGGACAGGATGGCGCAGCCCCAGCATTTT.

The chain is built from TRBV6-6 and TRBJ2-2; 9 nucleotides match TRBD1. The CDR3 is made up of 15 amino acids. V was pared by 4 bases and J by 6 bases, with 6 bases of the junction left unmatched. CDR1 and CDR2 (germline): MNHNY, SVGAGI (reference sequence). The CDR3 nucleotides read TGTGCCAGCAGTTCCGGGACAGGGATTGCCGGGGAGCTGTTTTTT. This gives the protein CASSSGTGIAGELFF.

V usage is TRBV2 and J usage is TRBJ2-5; 8 positions agree with TRBD1. Germline CDR1 SNHLY, CDR2 FYNNEI. V was clipped by 6 bases and J by 4 bases; unmatched bases: 7. The CDR3 is 14 residues long. The CDR3 DNA follows: TGTGCCAGCAGGGGGACAGGATGGAGAGAGACCCAGTACTTC. Encoded protein: CASRGTGWRETQYF.

This clone was observed a handful of times. This chain links TRBV5-4 with TRBJ2-7; possibly TRBD1 for D (6 bases). Trimming took 4 bases from V and 5 from J, leaving 10 bases between them. This CDR3 spans 12 amino acids. CDR1 SGHNT and CDR2 YYREEE come from the germline V gene (reference sequence). The CDR3 coding sequence is TGTGCCAGCAGCCTCGGGACAAACGAGCAGTACTTC. Translation: CASSLGTNEQYF.

The rearrangement uses TRBV3-1 (or the pseudogene TRBV3-2) and TRBJ1-4; D unresolved. The CDR3 runs 13 residues. Germline-derived CDR1 and CDR2 are LGHDT and YNNKEL (reference sequence). V was pared by 1 base and J by 5 bases, with 5 bases between. The CDR3 loop reads CASSQVTNEKLFF. In DNA, the CDR3 is TGTGCCAGCAGCCAAGTCACAAATGAAAAACTGTTTTTT.